The TCR beta chain described here comes from a study of CD8+ T cells in alopecia areata. As the sequencing template, cDNA was produced by extracting RNA and reverse transcribing it. Here immunoSEQ multiplex PCR was the method, and the copy in TCRdb shows in-frame clones only, minus some. The sample carries fewer than 110,000 clones, around 50% recorded once. Study observations and caveats: Sequencing of scalp samples also includes resident alphabeta T cells from normal skin. Lesional scalp displayed greater clonality than normal scalp, most notably in alopecia totalis/universalis. Shared TCR sequences were less clear between patients than in mice, possibly partly from HLA diversity.

This clone was counted between two and nine times. Its specificity is not known. V was trimmed by 2 bases and J by 0 bases, leaving 6 bases between them. Germline V lookup: CDR1 SGHTA, CDR2 FQGNSA. The CDR3 contains 14 residues. PBMCs yielded sorted CD4+ and CD8+ T cells. The sequencing input was CD4+ T cells sorted from blood. The chain employs TRBV7-2 and TRBJ2-3; D unresolved. The TCR comes from a human donor in good health. This CDR3 is CASSLQASTDTQYF. Here the CDR3 DNA reads TGTGCCAGCAGCTTACAGGCTAGCACAGATACGCAGTATTTT.